Listed here are 15 T cell receptor beta chains from one sample, sequenced in a study of post-analysis software for immune sequencing data. The authors incorporated unique molecular identifiers into the TCR beta cDNA libraries. Using its own MiXCR run on the PCR reads, TCRdb lists one record per CDR3 protein. The data hold about half a million distinct CDR3 sequences, with around 40% observed a single time. Notes on the study in general: About 5 TRBV segments (TRBV5-6, TRBV5-1 and TRBV20-1 among them) occurred more frequently in patients than in controls.

Their antigen targets remain unknown. Sequencing was done on a sample of blood. These receptors all stem from a girl aged 5-17 years with multiple sclerosis.

This clonotype was observed a handful of times. The chain couples TRBV6-5 to TRBJ2-5; D possibly corresponds to TRBD1 (5 bases). The CDR3 extends over 16 amino acids. CDR1 is MNHEY and CDR2 is SVGAGI in the germline V gene. With 5 bases removed from V and 1 base from J, the gap between germline ends came to 17 bases. The CDR3, as DNA: TGTGCCAGCAGTCGACAGAAATTGAGAGGCCAAGAGACCCAGTACTTC. It is translated as CASSRQKLRGQETQYF.

The V gene is TRBV20-1, the J gene TRBJ2-3; the match to TRBD1 covers 9 bases. The length of the CDR3 is 15 residues. V lost 0 bases to trimming and J lost 7 bases; unmatched junction nucleotides: 8. The germline CDR1 and CDR2 sequences are DFQATT and SNEGSKA (reference sequence). The CDR3 region is CSARDTGTGRHTQYF. The CDR3, as DNA: TGCAGTGCTAGAGACACCGGGACAGGGAGACATACGCAGTATTTT.

The chain combines TRBV29-1 with TRBJ2-3, with D uncertain. CDR1 and CDR2 from the germline V gene are SQVTM and ANQGSEA. V was shortened by 5 bases and J by 6 bases, with 12 bases between the two germline ends. This CDR3 contains 12 residues. CDR3 nucleotide sequence: TGCAGCGTTCTGCTACCGTCGGATACGCAGTATTTT. This gives the protein CSVLLPSDTQYF.

This clonotype was found a few times. The gene calls are TRBV20-1 and TRBJ2-7, with 13 bases fitting TRBD2. The CDR3 has 14 residues. V lost 6 bases, J lost 2 bases, and 4 bases stayed unmatched. Germline loops: CDR1 DFQATT, CDR2 SNEGSKA (reference sequence). The CDR3 protein is CSARLAGGTYEQYF. The CDR3 region has the DNA TGCAGTGCAAGACTAGCGGGAGGCACCTACGAGCAGTACTTC.

The chain is built from TRBV13 and TRBJ2-1; maybe TRBD1 (6 bases). Per germline, CDR1 PRHDT and CDR2 FYEKMQ (reference sequence). V lost 2 bases and J 2 bases, leaving 16 bases between the germline ends. CDR3 length: 17 amino acids. The CDR3 region is CASSLMLQGLAYNEQFF. CDR3 nucleotides: TGTGCCAGCAGCTTAATGCTGCAGGGGCTGGCCTACAATGAGCAGTTCTTC.

This clonotype appeared a few times. The rearrangement uses TRBV29-1 and TRBJ2-7; 8 positions match TRBD1. This CDR3 has 13 amino acids. Looked up from germline, CDR1 is SQVTM and CDR2 is ANQGSEA. The trim removed 4 bases at V and 1 base at J, leaving 3 bases unmatched. The CDR3 nucleotides read TGCAGCGTTGTCAGGGGGCGATCCTACGAGCAGTACTTC. Amino acid sequence: CSVVRGRSYEQYF.

This sequence joins TRBV5-1 and TRBJ1-5, with TRBD1 matching 7 bases. J gave up 4 bases and V 4 bases, and 5 bases lay outside the gene matches. This CDR3 is 14 amino acids long. Germline V gene lookup returns CDR1 SGHRS and CDR2 YFSETQ. This CDR3 is CASSEGQPNQPQHF. The DNA of the CDR3 is TGCGCCAGCAGCGAGGGACAGCCAAATCAGCCCCAGCATTTT.

This clonotype was seen repeatedly, ten times or more. The CDR3: CSAIRTDLAYEQYF. The CDR3 DNA follows: TGCAGTGCGATACGGACTGACCTCGCCTACGAGCAGTACTTC. This chain connects TRBV20-1 to TRBJ2-7; tentative D call: TRBD2 (5 bases). CDR1 and CDR2 (germline): DFQATT, SNEGSKA (reference sequence). The ends were cut back, 6 bases at V and 2 bases at J, with 17 bases in the middle. This CDR3 comprises 14 residues.

This clonotype was observed a handful of times. This chain connects TRBV4-1 to TRBJ2-7; D is uncertain. CDR1 and CDR2 (germline): MGHRA, YSYEKL. Trimming took off 5 bases at V and 7 bases at J, with 24 bases between the two ends. There are 16 residues in the CDR3. The CDR3 protein is CASSGTGGRRYNEQYF. The CDR3 DNA reads as TGCGCCAGCAGCGGCACCGGTGGAAGAAGGTACAATGAGCAGTACTTC.

V gene TRBV29-1 combines with J gene TRBJ1-1; 8 nucleotides agree with TRBD1. V lost 4 bases and J lost 5; bases outside the gene matches: 6. From germline, CDR1 is SQVTM and CDR2 ANQGSEA. The CDR3 length is 13 residues. The CDR3 DNA reads as TGCAGCGTTGGCCCAGGGGGCGCTACTGAAGCTTTCTTT. Translation gives CSVGPGGATEAFF.

The chain has TRBV5-6 and TRBJ2-7; the D gene is possibly TRBD1 (6 bases). Trimming left V 0 bases short and J 5 bases short, with 15 bases between. Germline V CDR1 and CDR2: SGHDT, YYEEEE. This CDR3 has 15 residues. CDR3 DNA sequence: TGTGCCAGCAGCTTGGGGCAGGGGCTTATCAACGAGCAGTACTTC. Translation gives CASSLGQGLINEQYF.

This clonotype was recorded many times. V is TRBV20-1 and J is TRBJ2-1, with 7 positions matching TRBD1. CDR1 is DFQATT and CDR2 is SNEGSKA in the germline V gene (reference sequence). The V gene end was trimmed by 6 bases and the J gene end by 8 bases; junction bases not matched to a gene: 4. The CDR3 consists of 11 residues. CDR3 loop: CSAQQGYEQFF. The CDR3 DNA is TGCAGTGCCCAACAGGGGTATGAGCAGTTCTTC.

The chain links TRBV28 to TRBJ1-2, with 9 bases identical to TRBD1. V gave up 4 bases and J gave up 4 bases; unmatched junction bases: 4. CDR1 MDHEN and CDR2 SYDVKM come from the germline V gene. This CDR3 has 14 amino acids. The CDR3, as DNA: TGTGCCAGCAGTTCCGGGACAGGGACCTATGGCTACACCTTC. Residues: CASSSGTGTYGYTF.

This clonotype was counted between two and nine times. The rearrangement uses TRBV15 and TRBJ2-3, with D perhaps given as TRBD1 or TRBD2 (6 bases each). Trimming left V 5 bases short and J 6 bases short, with 12 bases between. CDR1 is LNHNV and CDR2 is YYDKDF in the germline V gene (reference sequence). CDR3 size: 13 residues. The CDR3 region has the DNA TGTGCCACCAGCGGGGGGCGACGGGATACGCAGTATTTT. Its translation: CATSGGRRDTQYF.

V is TRBV20-1 and J is TRBJ2-1; 7 nucleotides agree with TRBD2. CDR3 size: 12 residues. Germline V lookup: CDR1 DFQATT, CDR2 SNEGSKA (reference sequence). CDR3 nucleotides: TGCAGGGCTCAGGGAGGGTTTCCTCCGCAGTTCTTC. Translated, it gives CRAQGGFPPQFF.